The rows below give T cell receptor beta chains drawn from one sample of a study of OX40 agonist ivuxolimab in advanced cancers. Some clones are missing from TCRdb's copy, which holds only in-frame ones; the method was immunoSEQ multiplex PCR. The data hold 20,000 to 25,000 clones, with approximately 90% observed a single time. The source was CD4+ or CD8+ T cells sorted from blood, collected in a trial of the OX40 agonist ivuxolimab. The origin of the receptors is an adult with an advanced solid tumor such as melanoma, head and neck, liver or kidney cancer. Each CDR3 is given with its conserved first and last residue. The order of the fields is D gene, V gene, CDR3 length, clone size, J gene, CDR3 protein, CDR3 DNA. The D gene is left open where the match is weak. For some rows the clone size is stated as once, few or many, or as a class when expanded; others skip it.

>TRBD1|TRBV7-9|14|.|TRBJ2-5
CASSAGQGIETQYF
TGTGCCAGCAGCGCGGGACAGGGGATAGAGACCCAGTACTTC
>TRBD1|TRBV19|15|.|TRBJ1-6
CASSIWGGGNSPLHF
TGTGCCAGTAGTATTTGGGGAGGGGGCAATTCACCCCTCCACTTT
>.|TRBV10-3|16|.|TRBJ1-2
CAISELGGPTNYGYTF
TGTGCCATCAGTGAGTTGGGGGGCCCTACTAACTATGGCTACACCTTC
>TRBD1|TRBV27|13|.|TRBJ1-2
CASSLTGVYGYTF
TGTGCCAGCAGTTTAACAGGGGTTTATGGCTACACCTTC
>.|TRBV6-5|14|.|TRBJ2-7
CASGMGGLPYEQYF
TGTGCCAGCGGTATGGGGGGGCTTCCCTACGAGCAGTACTTC
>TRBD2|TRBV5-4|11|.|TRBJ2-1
CASRIAGRQFF
TGTGCCAGCAGGATAGCGGGGAGGCAGTTCTTC
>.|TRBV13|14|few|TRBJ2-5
CASSHTEGQETQYF
TGTGCCAGCAGCCATACCGAGGGGCAAGAGACCCAGTACTTC
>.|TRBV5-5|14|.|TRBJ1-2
CASSPETGAYGYTF
TGTGCCAGCAGCCCAGAGACAGGCGCTTATGGCTACACCTTC
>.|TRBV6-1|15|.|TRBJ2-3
CASSEELGGSDTQYF
TGTGCCAGCAGTGAAGAATTGGGGGGATCAGATACGCAGTATTTT
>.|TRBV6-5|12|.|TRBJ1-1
CASSYGGREAFF
TGTGCCAGCAGTTATGGGGGCAGAGAGGCTTTCTTT
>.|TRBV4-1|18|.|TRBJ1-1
CASSQGGGKGSMNTEAFF
TGCGCCAGCAGCCAAGGGGGGGGTAAGGGATCAATGAACACTGAAGCTTTCTTT